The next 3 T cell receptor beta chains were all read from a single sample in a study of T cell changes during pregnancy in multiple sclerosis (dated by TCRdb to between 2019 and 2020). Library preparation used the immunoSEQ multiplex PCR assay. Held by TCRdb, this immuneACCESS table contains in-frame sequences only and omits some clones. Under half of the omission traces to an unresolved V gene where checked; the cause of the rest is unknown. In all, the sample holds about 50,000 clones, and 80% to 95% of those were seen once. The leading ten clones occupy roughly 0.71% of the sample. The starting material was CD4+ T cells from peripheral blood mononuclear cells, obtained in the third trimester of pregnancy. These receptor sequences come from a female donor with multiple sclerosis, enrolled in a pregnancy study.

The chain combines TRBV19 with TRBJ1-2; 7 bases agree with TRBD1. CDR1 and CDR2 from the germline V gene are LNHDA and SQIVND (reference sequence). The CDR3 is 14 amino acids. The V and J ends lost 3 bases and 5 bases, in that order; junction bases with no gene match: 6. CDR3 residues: CASSISRGQYGYTF. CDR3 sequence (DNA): TGTGCCAGTAGTATCTCGAGGGGGCAGTATGGCTACACCTTC.

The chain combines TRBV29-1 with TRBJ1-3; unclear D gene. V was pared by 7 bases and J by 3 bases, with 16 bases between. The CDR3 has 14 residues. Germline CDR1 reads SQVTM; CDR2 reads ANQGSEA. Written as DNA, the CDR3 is TGCAGCGCATCGGTGGGCCCGAGTGGAAACACCATATATTTT. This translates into CSASVGPSGNTIYF.

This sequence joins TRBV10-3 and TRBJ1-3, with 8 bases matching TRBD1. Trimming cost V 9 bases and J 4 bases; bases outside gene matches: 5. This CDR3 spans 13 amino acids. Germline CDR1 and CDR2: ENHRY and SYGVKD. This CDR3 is CAIQGASGNTIYF. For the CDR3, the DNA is TGTGCCATTCAGGGGGCATCGGGAAACACCATATATTTT.